This entry lists 3 T cell receptor beta chains sequenced from one sample in a study of blood T cell repertoires in COVID-19. Data came from immunoSEQ multiplex PCR; TCRdb stores just in-frame clones and leaves some out. The sample yields 19,000 or so clones, 86% seen once. Sequenced sample: peripheral blood. The receptors originated from a man between 65 and 85 years old with acute or convalescent COVID-19.

This clone was observed a few times. V gene TRBV5-1 combines with J gene TRBJ1-1; D remains unclear. Germline CDR1 is SGHRS and CDR2 is YFSETQ. CDR3 size: 13 residues. V lost 2 bases and J 5 bases, leaving 10 bases between the germline ends. This CDR3 reads CASSFQEGTEAFF. The CDR3 DNA follows: TGCGCCAGCAGCTTTCAGGAGGGAACTGAAGCTTTCTTT. Filled out from reference TRBV5-1 and TRBJ1-1, the complete variable domain reads KAGVTQTPRYLIKTRGQQVTLSCSPISGHRSVSWYQQTPGQGLQFLFEYFSETQRNKGNFPGRFSGRQFSNSRSEMNVSTLELGDSALYLCASSFQEGTEAFFGQGTRLTVV.

V usage is TRBV24-1 and J usage is TRBJ2-7; TRBD1 might be the D (5 bases). The CDR3 runs 14 residues. The germline V and J ends were trimmed by 3 bases and 3 bases, with 11 bases remaining between them. Germline V lookup: CDR1 KGHDR, CDR2 SFDVKD. CDR3: CATSDVRAGYEQYF. The CDR3 nucleotides read TGTGCCACCAGTGATGTCAGGGCCGGCTACGAGCAGTACTTC.

V and J are TRBV27 and TRBJ1-1, with D maybe TRBD1 (5 bases). V lost 0 bases and J 0 bases, leaving 8 bases between the germline ends. The CDR3 contains 15 residues. Germline CDR1 is MNHEY and CDR2 is SMNVEV (reference sequence). The CDR3 here is CASSLSETVNTEAFF. DNA of the CDR3: TGTGCCAGCAGTTTATCCGAGACAGTGAACACTGAAGCTTTCTTT.